This T cell receptor beta chain was sequenced for a study of blood T cell repertoires in COVID-19 (dated by TCRdb to about 2020). A note on the overall study: Samples from collaborators originated in the United States, Italy and Spain and spanned both the acute and convalescent phases of COVID-19. The material from the prospective study consisted of cDNA or gDNA derived from T cells, B-cell-depleted T cells, or PBMCs. The dataset comprised deeply sampled blood TCRbeta repertoires from subjects exposed to, actively infected with, or recovered from COVID-19. The repertoires were made available in a free public database intended to serve as a resource for research on the immune response to SARS-CoV-2. Samples came from the ongoing ImmuneRACE study (first 160 participants) plus 1,254 subjects from 6 global collaborators. The sample metadata nearly always contained a de-identified subject ID, COVID-19 status, age in years and sex. HLA class I and class II types, where available, came from metadata supplied by the sample provider rather than from assay-based typing.

Remarks on this clone: Its antigen target is currently unknown. No quality values exist for individual bases; no much larger clone is one base distant.

Results and caveats for the whole study, not just this receptor: The quantity of clinical and demographic metadata differed by source and by participant and was supplied without curation.

At the junction V is shortened by 6 bases and J by 7 bases, with 13 bases in between. The CDR3 runs 12 residues from the cysteine to the phenylalanine. The read is trimmed to its CDR3 DNA, 36 bases read in frame from base 1. The collaborating institutions used their own protocols to collect whole blood in K2EDTA tubes. For TCRbeta analysis, collaborators shipped samples as frozen whole blood, isolated PBMCs, or DNA extracted from either of those sample types. TCRbeta CDR3 regions were amplified from genomic DNA using the immunoSEQ Assay, a bias-controlled multiplex PCR. As for the original processing: Within the assay, amplification of reference gene primers was used to estimate how many nucleated cells each sample contained. Sequence reads were collapsed and filtered to measure the absolute abundance of every unique TCRbeta CDR3 rearrangement. For each sample, productive Simpson clonality was calculated as the square root of Simpson's diversity index across productive rearrangements. As stored in TCRdb, this immuneACCESS dataset retains in-frame rearrangements with V and J assigned. A fraction of the clones does not appear; measured against another copy, unresolved V genes explain less than half of the discrepancy, and the remainder lacks a known reason. The V and J calls and clone size come from that table; D and trimming were worked out from the DNA. The sample data list roughly 80,000 clones, and about 83% of these were observed just once. The ten largest clones add up to under 5% of the sample.

The rearranged chain carries TRBV12-3 or TRBV12-4 and TRBJ2-7, with a weak D call of TRBD2 (6 bases match). The clonotype comes from an elderly woman with active or convalescent COVID-19. The specimen was peripheral blood. This receptor carries the CDR3 CASSPDRGEQYF. The nucleotide sequence reads as follows: TGTGCCAGCAGCCCCGATCGGGGGGAGCAGTACTTC.